What follows describes a single T cell receptor beta chain. Antigen unknown. This record belongs to a study of graft-versus-host responses after intestinal transplantation. General study findings and limits: GvH clonotypes were identified within recipient marrow, with a subset emerging first in ileum or blood.

CDR1 and CDR2 (germline): LGHNA, YNFKEQ. The CDR3 consists of 20 residues. V lost 0 bases to trimming and J lost 9 bases; unmatched junction nucleotides: 25. Profiled with immunoSEQ multiplex PCR; TCRdb holds only in-frame clones, not every one. The table records tens of thousands of clones, 85% to 95% of them present only once. The chain combines TRBV4-2 with TRBJ2-7, with 8 bases identical to TRBD1. This TCR was recovered from a human donor who was the organ donor for an intestinal transplant. Material: unstimulated CD4+ T cells sorted from spleen or lymph node cells, obtained before transplant. The CDR3 DNA is TGTGCCAGCAGCCAAGAGTTGGTTAACCCCCTGACAGGGGAGAGGAGTCGGCAGTACTTC. Its translation: CASSQELVNPLTGERSRQYF.